These 21 T cell receptor beta chains share one sample of origin, sequenced in a study of CD8+CD57+ T cells in acquired aplastic anemia. The use of genomic DNA as template underpinned the TCR beta VDJ and CDR3 profiling. TCRdb re-derived calls from the reads in MiXCR, one entry per CDR3 protein. This table holds over 150,000 distinct CDR3 sequences, about 52% found once. Individuals selected for sequencing had exhibited CD8+CD57+ cell expansion on flow cytometry. Source material: sorted CD4+, CD8+, or CD8+CD57+ T cells (not recorded which) from PBMCs. Receptors originate from a human donor with aplastic anemia.

J is TRBJ1-2 and V is TRBV24-1; the D gene is possibly TRBD1 (5 bases). Trimming removed 3 bases from V and 7 bases from J, with 20 bases in between. CDR1 and CDR2 from the germline V gene are KGHDR and SFDVKD. This CDR3 has 16 residues. CDR3 region: CATSDPTGDHTAGYTF. For the CDR3, the DNA is TGTGCCACCAGTGATCCCACCGGGGACCACACGGCTGGCTACACCTTC.

The genes are TRBV15 and TRBJ2-7, with a weak D call TRBD1 (6 bases). Trimming removed 0 bases at V and 7 bases at J, with 16 bases between. The CDR3 is made up of 15 amino acids. In germline, CDR1 is LNHNV, CDR2 YYDKDF (reference sequence). The CDR3 nucleotides read TGTGCCACCAGCAGAGATAGGGGGACACCATTTGAGCAGTACTTC. It codes for CATSRDRGTPFEQYF.

The chain couples TRBV10-3 to TRBJ2-1; D unresolved. Trimming stripped 0 bases from V and 9 bases from J, with 9 bases between. CDR1 and CDR2 from the germline V gene are ENHRY and SYGVKD. CDR3 length: 13 amino acids. In nucleotides, the CDR3 is TGTGCCATCAGTGAGTCGAACGGTATTGAGCAGTTCTTC. Its translation: CAISESNGIEQFF.

The sample holds one count of this clonotype. CDR3 residues: CASSARTSGGLPYNEQFF. DNA for the CDR3: TGTGCCAGCAGCGCGCGGACTAGCGGGGGTCTCCCCTACAATGAGCAGTTCTTC. The J gene is TRBJ2-1, the V gene TRBV4-2, with 13 positions matching TRBD2. V shed 5 bases, J shed 2 bases, and the junction held 9 bases outside the gene matches. Germline V gene sequence: CDR1 LGHNA, CDR2 YNFKEQ. The CDR3 totals 18 residues.

In this sample, this clonotype turned up a few times. V and J are TRBV10-3 and TRBJ1-6; 7 bases map to TRBD1. The ends lost 6 bases at V and 7 bases at J; junction bases unmatched: 3. Germline CDR1 ENHRY, CDR2 SYGVKD. The CDR3 covers 13 residues. This CDR3 is CAIRGQTNSPLHF. The CDR3 region has the DNA TGTGCCATCAGGGGACAGACGAATTCACCCCTCCACTTT.

This clonotype was picked up a small number of times. The chain combines TRBV11-1 with TRBJ2-3; TRBD2 agrees at 9 bases. With V trimmed by 7 bases and J by 11 bases, 16 bases remained unmatched. The CDR3 is 15 residues long. Germline CDR1 and CDR2: SGHAT and FQDESV (reference sequence). The DNA of the CDR3 is TGTGCCAGCATCCAGAGCCTAGCGGGGACCAATGAGCAGTATTTT. As protein: CASIQSLAGTNEQYF.

The chain uses TRBV25-1 and TRBJ2-7, with D possibly TRBD1 on 6 matching bases. The CDR3 is 13 amino acids. V gave up 5 bases and J gave up 7 bases, with 15 bases separating them. Germline CDR1 MGHDK, CDR2 SYGVNS. The DNA of the CDR3 is TGTGCCAGCAGTTCCCTCACAGGGATTGAGCAGTACTTC. Amino acid sequence: CASSSLTGIEQYF.

This clonotype showed up many times. The CDR3 nucleotides read TGTGCCAGCAGCGATCCGCCGGGCTATGGCTACACCTTC. Translated: CASSDPPGYGYTF. The rearrangement links TRBV9 to TRBJ1-2; D not certain. The CDR3 has 13 residues. Germline V gene data show CDR1 as SGDLS and CDR2 as YYNGEE. V was clipped by 3 bases and J by 4 bases, with 10 bases between them.

This clonotype was found once. The chain has TRBV10-3 and TRBJ2-3, with TRBD2 identical over 8 bases. Per germline, CDR1 ENHRY and CDR2 SYGVKD. V trimming: 8 bases; J trimming: 0 bases; junction bases outside the gene matches: 4. This CDR3 spans 14 amino acids. CDR3 coding DNA: TGTGCCATCGGACTAGCAGAAAGCACAGATACGCAGTATTTT. As protein: CAIGLAESTDTQYF.

As to this clonotype: This is likely a read error, given that the CDR3 carries no conserved phenylalanine or tryptophan at its end. The limits of the CDR3 on the DNA are not certain, so only TCRdb's listed CDR3 is given. The rearrangement links TRBV25-1 to TRBJ1-3; the table's D call, TRBD1, has no DNA check behind it. The CDR3 is made up of 10 amino acids, end residues included. Per germline, CDR1 MGHDK and CDR2 SYGVNS. The CDR3 here is CASSELFQGT.

This clonotype was detected only once. The genes are TRBV12-3 or TRBV12-4 and TRBJ2-7, with D maybe TRBD1 (6 bases). The V gene lost 6 bases and the J gene lost 0 bases, with 15 bases spanning the gap. This CDR3 is 15 amino acids long. CDR3 sequence: CASRKGQKFSYEQYF. The CDR3, as DNA: TGTGCCAGCAGAAAGGGACAAAAATTCTCCTACGAGCAGTACTTC.

The V and J genes are TRBV20-1 and TRBJ2-7; 12 positions match TRBD2. The CDR3 is 14 residues long. Germline trimming cut 2 bases from V and 4 bases from J; bases unmatched to any gene: 3. Germline loops: CDR1 DFQATT, CDR2 SNEGSKA (reference sequence). The CDR3 DNA is TGCAGTGCTAGACTAGCGGGGGGGCCGTACGAGCAGTACTTC. Translating it yields CSARLAGGPYEQYF.

In the case of this clonotype: A much larger clone differs by one base, so this may be a read error. This chain links TRBV6-5 with TRBJ1-2, with TRBD1 identical over 7 bases. Germline CDR1 is MNHEY and CDR2 is SVGAGI. The CDR3 covers 14 residues. Trimming at V came to 2 bases and at J to 8 bases, leaving 8 bases not matched to a gene. CDR3 in amino acids: CASSYGLGGDGYTF. In DNA form, the CDR3 reads TGTGCCAGCAGTTACGGGCTAGGGGGCGACGGCTACACCTTC.

The chain combines TRBV10-3 with TRBJ1-2, with 8 positions matching TRBD1. The CDR3 has 17 residues. V dropped 2 bases and J dropped 0; count of bases not matched to a gene: 8. Germline assignment: CDR1 ENHRY and CDR2 SYGVKD. In DNA, the CDR3 is TGTGCCATCAGTGAGGGCAGGGGGCTTCGAGCTAACTATGGCTACACCTTC. Translating it yields CAISEGRGLRANYGYTF.

This chain uses TRBV2 with TRBJ1-5; no firm D call. The CDR3 sequence is 14 residues long. With 0 bases removed from V and 4 bases from J, the gap between germline ends came to 7 bases. Germline V CDR1 and CDR2: SNHLY, FYNNEI. The CDR3 spells CASSEAWANQPQHF. CDR3 coding DNA: TGTGCCAGCAGTGAAGCATGGGCTAATCAGCCCCAGCATTTT.

This clonotype was counted only a few times. The CDR3 does not close with the conserved phenylalanine or tryptophan, likely indicating a read error. The DNA is left out, because the CDR3 cannot be placed on it with certainty; the CDR3 is given as TCRdb lists it. The J gene is TRBJ2-1, the V gene TRBV9; the table names TRBD2, a call not compared with the DNA. The CDR3 length equals 8 residues, ends included. Germline CDR1 and CDR2: SGDLS and YYNGEE. The CDR3 sequence is CASSTGTS.

This clonotype has just one count. This chain connects TRBV7-2 to TRBJ1-2; perhaps TRBD1 as D (6 bases). This CDR3 has 13 residues. The V end was cut by 3 bases, the J end by 8 bases, with 13 bases between. Germline CDR1 SGHTA, CDR2 FQGNSA. CDR3 region: CASSFKGVLGYTF. The CDR3 coding sequence is TGTGCCAGCAGCTTCAAGGGGGTTTTAGGCTACACCTTC. Filled out from reference TRBV7-2 and TRBJ1-2, the complete variable domain reads GAGVSQSPSNKVTEKGKDVELRCDPISGHTALYWYRQSLGQGLEFLIYFQGNSAPDKSGLPSDRFSAERTGGSVSTLTIQRTQQEDSAVYLCASSFKGVLGYTFGSGTRLTVV.

This clonotype was counted many times. J is TRBJ1-1 and V is TRBV7-3; D is unresolved. The CDR3 runs to 15 residues. Trimming cost V 1 base and J 1 base, with 10 bases left between them. From germline, CDR1 is SGHTA and CDR2 FQGTGA. The CDR3 loop reads CASSLIGGENTEAFF. CDR3 DNA sequence: TGTGCCAGCAGCTTAATTGGTGGGGAGAACACTGAAGCTTTCTTT.

This sequence joins TRBV15 and TRBJ2-6; D uncertain. The CDR3 is 16 amino acids. Germline loops: CDR1 LNHNV, CDR2 YYDKDF (reference sequence). The V and J ends lost 3 bases and 0 bases respectively, with 9 bases between them. DNA of the CDR3: TGTGCCACCAGCAGGAATACAGACTCTGGGGCCAACGTCCTGACTTTC. Translated: CATSRNTDSGANVLTF.

The chain joins TRBV7-3 to TRBJ2-1, with 10 bases aligning to TRBD1. Per the germline V gene, CDR1 is SGHTA and CDR2 is FQGTGA. After removal of 5 bases from V and 7 bases from J, the junction contained 5 bases not matched to a gene. The CDR3 consists of 14 residues. CDR3 nucleotide sequence: TGTGCCAGCAGCGTTGGGACAGGGGTGAATGAGCAGTTCTTC. It encodes CASSVGTGVNEQFF.

This chain connects TRBV20-1 to TRBJ2-3; tentatively, D is TRBD1 or TRBD2 (6 bases each). Trimming left V 0 bases short and J 4 bases short, with 20 bases between. The germline gives CDR1 DFQATT, CDR2 SNEGSKA (reference sequence). The CDR3 loop spans 17 amino acids. The CDR3 nucleotides read TGCAGTGCTAGAGATCCGTGGGGGGCCATTGTTTCAGATACGCAGTATTTT. Its translation is CSARDPWGAIVSDTQYF.